The clone carrying this TCR beta chain was counted between two and nine times. This entry comes from a study of immune evolution from preneoplasia to lung adenocarcinoma. Whole-study context: HLA loss of heterozygosity: less than 9% AIS, about 14% MIA, about 35% ADC, none AAH.

Between the trimmed V and J ends, which lost 1 base and 3 bases, there was a span of 8 bases. This CDR3 has 13 amino acids. Per germline, CDR1 SGHRS and CDR2 YFSETQ. The protocol was immunoSEQ multiplex PCR, while the TCRdb copy is restricted to in-frame clones and leaves out a portion. The table lists 35,000 to 40,000 clones, 74% of them singletons. The clonotype originates from a person in their sixties with lung adenocarcinoma. The sample consisted of FFPE invasive lung adenocarcinoma tissue. This chain uses TRBV5-1 with TRBJ2-7; no clear D gene. The chain's CDR3 is CASSLMGNYEQYF. In DNA form, the CDR3 reads TGCGCCAGCAGCTTGATGGGGAACTACGAGCAGTACTTC.